The 14 T cell receptor beta chains reported below all come from one sample, sequenced in a study of blood T cell repertoires in COVID-19. Produced via immunoSEQ multiplex PCR; TCRdb's table is partial and in-frame only. The sample has about 76,000 clones, 70% to 90% seen once. Input material: peripheral blood. These receptor sequences come from a human donor in a cohort sampled during active COVID-19.

The rearrangement uses TRBV6-5 and TRBJ2-5; D gene uncertain. The germline V gene encodes CDR1 MNHEY and CDR2 SVGAGI. The V end lost 8 bases, the J end lost 4 bases, and 11 bases lay between the germline ends. The CDR3 totals 12 residues. This CDR3 reads CASSNRGETQYF. The DNA of the CDR3 is TGTGCCAGCTCAAACCGAGGAGAGACCCAGTACTTC.

The chain carries TRBV18 and TRBJ2-7; weak D call: TRBD2 (7 bases). CDR1 and CDR2 (germline): KGHSH, LQKENI. The CDR3 length is 14 residues. Trimming left V 3 bases short and J 2 bases short, with 11 bases between. The CDR3 bases are TGTGCCAGCTCACCGGGGGGGCCGACCTACGAGCAGTACTTC. This sequence encodes CASSPGGPTYEQYF.

V gene TRBV9 combines with J gene TRBJ2-5; D remains unclear. V was trimmed by 2 bases and J by 2 bases, leaving 16 bases between them. CDR3 length: 16 amino acids. Looked up from germline, CDR1 is SGDLS and CDR2 is YYNGEE. The CDR3 DNA reads TGTGCCAGCAGCGTGGCCCCCCGGGTGTCGCAAGAGACCCAGTACTTC. As protein: CASSVAPRVSQETQYF. The full variable domain, with the rest looked up from reference TRBV9 and TRBJ2-5, is DSGVTQTPKHLITATGQRVTLRCSPRSGDLSVYWYQQSLDQGLQFLIQYYNGEERAKGNILERFSAQQFPDLHSELNLSSLELGDSALYFCASSVAPRVSQETQYFGPGTRLLVL.

As concerns this clone: Compared with germline, one end of the junction differs, possibly owing to a read error. This sequence joins TRBV7-7 and TRBJ2-1, with 8 positions matching TRBD2. CDR3 size: 16 residues. Looked up from germline, CDR1 is SSHAT and CDR2 is FNYEAQ (reference sequence). The CDR3 DNA follows: TGTGCTAGCAGTTTAAGCGGGGGCTGGCCCTACAATGAGCAGTTCTTC. It is translated as CASSLSGGWPYNEQFF. Combining the CDR3 with reference TRBV7-7 and TRBJ2-1 gives the whole variable domain GAGVSQSPRYKVTKRGQDVTLRCDPISSHATLYWYQQALGQGPEFLTYFNYEAQPDKSGLPSDRFSAERPEGSISTLTIQRTEQRDSAMYRCASSLSGGWPYNEQFFGPGTRLTVL.

J is TRBJ2-3 and V is TRBV19; TRBD2 might be the D (6 bases). Germline V CDR1 and CDR2: LNHDA, SQIVND (reference sequence). V gave up 6 bases and J gave up 1 base, with 11 bases separating them. This CDR3 spans 14 amino acids. The DNA for the CDR3 is TGTGCCAGTAGGGAGGGAGGTCGCACAGATACGCAGTATTTT. As protein: CASREGGRTDTQYF.

This chain links TRBV11-3 with TRBJ2-1; D ambiguous. Germline CDR1 and CDR2: SGHNT and YENEEA. This CDR3 is built from 12 residues. V lost 3 bases to trimming and J lost 8 bases, with 8 bases between them. CDR3 nucleotide sequence: TGTGCCAGCAGCTTTGTTCGGGATGAGCAGTTCTTC. Protein sequence: CASSFVRDEQFF.

The chain couples TRBV7-3 to TRBJ1-1, with 10 positions matching TRBD1. This CDR3 contains 19 residues. In germline, CDR1 is SGHTA, CDR2 FQGTGA. Unmatched junction bases numbered 13, after V lost 2 bases and J lost 1 base. The CDR3 sequence is CASSLLRRQGARENTEAFF. The CDR3 DNA is TGTGCCAGCAGCTTACTCCGAAGACAGGGGGCCAGAGAGAACACTGAAGCTTTCTTT.

J is TRBJ2-7 and V is TRBV10-3, with 10 bases identical to TRBD2. This CDR3 contains 15 residues. After removal of 2 bases from V and 5 bases from J, the junction contained 6 bases not matched to a gene. Germline V gene data show CDR1 as ENHRY and CDR2 as SYGVKD. CDR3 sequence reads: CAISEGLAGAHEQYF. The DNA for the CDR3 is TGTGCCATCAGTGAGGGCCTAGCGGGAGCCCACGAGCAGTACTTC.

V gene TRBV10-3 combines with J gene TRBJ1-5, with a tentative D call TRBD1 (5 bases). The V gene's germline CDR1 is ENHRY and CDR2 SYGVKD. Trimming stripped 3 bases from V and 0 bases from J, with 9 bases between. This CDR3 has 15 residues. CDR3 sequence (DNA): TGTGCCATCAGTGACACCGACAGTAGCAATCAGCCCCAGCATTTT. Translation gives CAISDTDSSNQPQHF.

V gene TRBV5-1 combines with J gene TRBJ2-6; tentative D call: TRBD2 (6 bases). The CDR3 runs 18 residues. The V gene lost 0 bases and the J gene lost 1 base, with 14 bases spanning the gap. Looked up from germline, CDR1 is SGHRS and CDR2 is YFSETQ. CDR3 in amino acids: CASSLAPAGTSGANVLTF. In nucleotides, the CDR3 is TGCGCCAGCAGCTTGGCTCCGGCAGGGACTTCTGGGGCCAACGTCCTGACTTTC.

The chain joins TRBV7-3 to TRBJ2-7; D is undetermined. The CDR3 covers 13 residues. V was cut by 5 bases and J by 7 bases, with 15 bases left in between. Germline values: CDR1 SGHTA, CDR2 FQGTGA. The CDR3, as DNA: TGTGCCAGCAGCAATTCCGGTTCTCGGGAGCAGTACTTC. Its translation is CASSNSGSREQYF.

The V gene is TRBV7-3, the J gene TRBJ2-1, with 11 nucleotides matching TRBD2. The junction had 1 base not matched to a gene; V was cut back by 3 bases and J by 3 bases. The CDR3 is made up of 15 amino acids. The germline CDR1 and CDR2 sequences are SGHTA and FQGTGA. CDR3 sequence (DNA): TGTGCCAGCAGCTTTGGACTAGCGGGCTACAATGAGCAGTTCTTC. Translation gives CASSFGLAGYNEQFF.

Notes on this clone: Within the sample, other DNA sequences also encode this same CDR3. CDR3 nucleotide sequence: TGTGCCAGCAGCTCTGGGCAGGGTTCCTACAATGAGCAGTTCTTC. Amino acids: CASSSGQGSYNEQFF. The chain uses TRBV11-3 and TRBJ2-1; weak D call: TRBD1 (5 bases). Trimming shortened V by 4 bases and J by 1 base, and 11 bases separated the two germline ends. This CDR3 region has 15 residues. Germline-derived CDR1 and CDR2 are SGHNT and YENEEA.

The chain recombines TRBV3-1 (or the pseudogene TRBV3-2) with TRBJ2-1; D perhaps matches TRBD2 (5 bases). The CDR3 has 14 amino acids. The V gene lost 2 bases and the J gene lost 7 bases, with 12 bases spanning the gap. Germline assignment: CDR1 LGHDT and CDR2 YNNKEL (reference sequence). CDR3: CASSQPASGNEQFF. The CDR3 DNA reads as TGTGCCAGCAGCCAACCCGCGTCGGGAAATGAGCAGTTCTTC.